This passage covers 26 T cell receptor beta chains from one sample sequenced in a study of cytomegalovirus exposure and HLA in healthy donors. With 60 Vbeta and 13 Jbeta primers, the PCR was carried out. Sequenced by immunoSEQ multiplex PCR; TCRdb stores in-frame clones only, minus some. The sample shows about 82,000 clones, over 75% of them seen only once. Sequencing was done on a sample of PBMCs. Receptors originate from a man over 45 in good health and CMV-seronegative.

The chain joins TRBV18 to TRBJ2-2; TRBD1 aligns across 7 bases. The CDR3 is 14 amino acids. With V trimmed by 6 bases and J by 4 bases, 5 bases remained unmatched. In germline, CDR1 is KGHSH, CDR2 LQKENI. For the CDR3, the DNA is TGTGCCAGCTCCCAACAGGGGTTCACCGGGGAGCTGTTTTTT. Protein product: CASSQQGFTGELFF. The variable domain in full, completed from reference TRBV18 and TRBJ2-2, reads NAGVMQNPRHLVRRRGQEARLRCSPMKGHSHVYWYRQLPEEGLKFMVYLQKENIIDESGMPKERFSAEFPKEGPSILRIQQVVRGDSAAYFCASSQQGFTGELFFGEGSRLTVL.

This chain joins TRBV18 and TRBJ2-7; D perhaps matches TRBD2 (6 bases). The germline V gene has CDR1 KGHSH and CDR2 LQKENI. V gave up 2 bases and J gave up 0 bases, with 11 bases separating them. CDR3 length equals 15 residues. The CDR3 loop is CASSPVDGSSYEQYF. DNA of the CDR3: TGTGCCAGCTCACCAGTAGACGGGAGCTCCTACGAGCAGTACTTC.

The CDR3 loop reads CATRKDRNSYEQYF. CDR3 nucleotide sequence: TGTGCCACAAGAAAAGACAGGAACTCCTACGAGCAGTACTTC. The rearrangement links TRBV2 to TRBJ2-5; maybe TRBD1 (6 bases). The J call may be in error: the DNA end matches TRBJ2-7 better. The CDR3 length is 14 residues. Germline V lookup: CDR1 SNHLY, CDR2 FYNNEI.

This sequence joins TRBV7-9 and TRBJ2-7; D perhaps matches TRBD1 (6 bases). The CDR3 extends over 13 amino acids. The ends were cut back, 5 bases at V and 3 bases at J, with 11 bases in the middle. Germline CDR1 reads SEHNR; CDR2 reads FQNEAQ (reference sequence). CDR3 sequence (DNA): TGTGCCAGCAGCCCAGGGGCCAACTACGAGCAGTACTTC. Amino acids: CASSPGANYEQYF. The full variable domain, in which reference TRBV7-9 and TRBJ2-7 provide the parts outside the CDR3, is DTGVSQNPRHKITKRGQNVTFRCDPISEHNRLYWYRQTLGQGPEFLTYFQNEAQLEKSRLLSDRFSAERPKGSFSTLEIQRTEQGDSAMYLCASSPGANYEQYFGPGTRLTVT.

This chain connects TRBV4-2 to TRBJ2-3, with TRBD2 identical over 8 bases. The ends lost 4 bases at V and 3 bases at J; junction bases unmatched: 6. The CDR3 is 15 amino acids. Per germline, CDR1 LGHNA and CDR2 YNFKEQ. The CDR3, as DNA: TGTGCCAGCAGCCCCCGAGGCGGGGGGACAGATACGCAGTATTTT. Its translation: CASSPRGGGTDTQYF.

This sequence joins TRBV11-2 and TRBJ1-6; no clear D. The germline V gene encodes CDR1 SGHAT and CDR2 FQNNGV. The length of the CDR3 is 15 residues. V was pared by 5 bases and J by 9 bases, with 17 bases between. The CDR3 coding sequence is TGTGCCAGCAGCACTTCGGATGGGCCCCTTTCACCCCTCCACTTT. It translates to CASSTSDGPLSPLHF.

This clone was observed once. The chain employs TRBV7-3 and TRBJ1-1; a possible D gene is TRBD1 (5 bases). Germline V gives CDR1 SGHTA, CDR2 FQGTGA. Trimming pared 2 bases from V and 3 bases from J, leaving 13 bases between. The CDR3 covers 15 residues. The CDR3 reads CASSLRGVGDTEAFF. The CDR3 DNA follows: TGTGCCAGCAGCTTACGGGGGGTCGGGGACACTGAAGCTTTCTTT.

The chain links TRBV9 to TRBJ2-3; the match to TRBD2 covers 10 bases. Germline loops: CDR1 SGDLS, CDR2 YYNGEE. The CDR3 has 16 amino acids. Trimming took 2 bases from V and 3 from J; bases not matched to a gene: 6. The DNA for the CDR3 is TGTGCCAGCAGCGTGACTATAGCGGGGGGTACAGATACGCAGTATTTT. It is translated as CASSVTIAGGTDTQYF.

The chain joins TRBV30 to TRBJ1-1; 7 bases are shared with TRBD1. The CDR3 length is 13 residues. Germline V lookup: CDR1 GTSNPN, CDR2 SVGIG (reference sequence). Unmatched junction bases numbered 10, after V lost 3 bases and J lost 9 bases. The CDR3 spells CAWRDLTGTKAFF. The DNA of the CDR3 is TGTGCCTGGAGAGACCTGACAGGGACCAAAGCTTTCTTT.

The chain joins TRBV2 to TRBJ1-4; 7 nucleotides align to TRBD1. Germline CDR1 reads SNHLY; CDR2 reads FYNNEI. V shed 5 bases, J shed 8 bases, and the junction held 8 bases outside the gene matches. The CDR3 consists of 14 residues. The CDR3 DNA reads TGTGCCAGCAGTAGGACAGGTCTAGAGGAAAAACTGTTTTTT. Translated, it gives CASSRTGLEEKLFF.

V gene TRBV28 combines with J gene TRBJ1-2; no clear D. The V end was cut by 4 bases, the J end by 4 bases, with 13 bases between. CDR1 is MDHEN and CDR2 is SYDVKM in the germline V gene. The CDR3 covers 14 residues. DNA for the CDR3: TGTGCCAGCAGTTCTCCGGGAAGTCCCTATGGCTACACCTTC. Amino acids: CASSSPGSPYGYTF.

Concerning this clone itself: One end of the junction fails to match germline, which may point to a read error. This sequence joins TRBV7-7 and TRBJ2-1, with 11 nucleotides matching TRBD2. The V gene's germline CDR1 is SSHAT and CDR2 FNYEAQ (reference sequence). The CDR3 spans 13 residues. Here the CDR3 reads CASSGSGGARQFF. The CDR3 DNA reads as TGTGCTAGCAGCGGTAGCGGGGGGGCGCGGCAGTTCTTC.

The table lists this clone with a count of one. The chain joins TRBV6-5 to TRBJ1-6; 7 bases align to TRBD1. The CDR3 spans 13 residues. Germline-derived CDR1 and CDR2 are MNHEY and SVGAGI. V was pared by 6 bases and J by 7 bases, with 3 bases of the junction left unmatched. The CDR3 DNA follows: TGTGCCAGCAGACCAGGGGGGAATTCACCCCTCCACTTT. Encoded protein: CASRPGGNSPLHF.

The genes are TRBV2 and TRBJ1-1; 7 bases agree with TRBD1. The trim removed 5 bases at V and 8 bases at J, leaving 11 bases unmatched. The length of the CDR3 is 14 residues. CDR1 and CDR2 from the germline V gene are SNHLY and FYNNEI. In DNA, the CDR3 is TGTGCCAGCAGTAAGGTAACCTGGGACAGAGAAGCTTTCTTT. It is translated as CASSKVTWDREAFF. Full variable domain (missing parts from reference TRBV2 and TRBJ1-1): EPEVTQTPSHQVTQMGQEVILRCVPISNHLYFYWYRQILGQKVEFLVSFYNNEISEKSEIFDDQFSVERPDGSNFTLKIRSTKLEDSAMYFCASSKVTWDREAFFGQGTRLTVV.

J is TRBJ2-7 and V is TRBV19; D may be TRBD2 (6 bases). Between the trimmed V and J ends, which lost 9 bases and 6 bases, there was a span of 18 bases. The CDR3 totals 13 residues. CDR1 is LNHDA, CDR2 SQIVND, per germline (reference sequence). CDR3 in DNA: TGTGCCAGCTCCGGGACCGGGGGACCCGAGCAGTACTTC. Protein product: CASSGTGGPEQYF. The whole variable domain, filled in from reference TRBV19 and TRBJ2-7, reads DGGITQSPKYLFRKEGQNVTLSCEQNLNHDAMYWYRQDPGQGLRLIYYSQIVNDFQKGDIAEGYSVSREKKESFPLTVTSAQKNPTAFYLCASSGTGGPEQYFGPGTRLTVT.

The chain combines TRBV7-2 with TRBJ1-3; 9 bases match TRBD1. Germline assignment: CDR1 SGHTA and CDR2 FQGNSA. This CDR3 is built from 16 residues. Trimming cost V 5 bases and J 8 bases; bases outside gene matches: 13. The CDR3 protein is CASSTRPTGGGDTIYF. The CDR3 DNA sequence: TGTGCCAGCAGCACCCGCCCGACAGGGGGTGGCGACACCATATATTTT.

Only a few counts were recorded for this clone. The rearrangement links TRBV5-4 to TRBJ1-3, with TRBD1 matching 11 bases. There are 17 residues in the CDR3. CDR1 SGHNT and CDR2 YYREEE come from the germline V gene (reference sequence). J lost 3 bases, V lost 2 bases, and 7 bases had no gene match. The CDR3 here is CASSFIPGQGVGNTIYF. CDR3 sequence (DNA): TGTGCCAGCAGCTTCATACCGGGACAGGGGGTTGGAAACACCATATATTTT.

The chain recombines TRBV2 with TRBJ1-1; a possible D gene is TRBD1 (5 bases). The CDR3 is 14 amino acids. Germline values: CDR1 SNHLY, CDR2 FYNNEI. V was pared by 7 bases and J by 7 bases, with 19 bases between. The CDR3 nucleotides are TGTGCCAGCATAAACCCCGGGGCGGGGGGTGAAGCTTTCTTT. This sequence encodes CASINPGAGGEAFF.

V and J are TRBV5-1 and TRBJ1-6, with a tentative D call TRBD1 (5 bases). The V end was cut by 4 bases, the J end by 8 bases, with 10 bases between. Germline CDR1 is SGHRS and CDR2 is YFSETQ. The CDR3 loop spans 13 amino acids. CDR3 sequence: CASSPSRDSPLHF. DNA for the CDR3: TGCGCCAGCAGCCCAAGCAGGGATTCACCCCTCCACTTT.

The chain couples TRBV7-2 to TRBJ2-5; D is perhaps TRBD2 (5 bases). V lost 1 base and J lost 7, with 19 bases in between. The CDR3 runs to 16 residues. Germline values: CDR1 SGHTA, CDR2 FQGNSA. CDR3 loop: CASSLGGGLVRGTQYF. CDR3 sequence (DNA): TGTGCCAGCAGCTTAGGAGGAGGACTCGTCCGCGGGACCCAGTACTTC. The complete variable domain, with remaining parts taken from reference TRBV7-2 and TRBJ2-5, reads GAGVSQSPSNKVTEKGKDVELRCDPISGHTALYWYRQSLGQGLEFLIYFQGNSAPDKSGLPSDRFSAERTGGSVSTLTIQRTQQEDSAVYLCASSLGGGLVRGTQYFGPGTRLLVL.

This chain connects TRBV6-1 to TRBJ1-4, with a weak D call TRBD1 (5 bases). The CDR3 sequence is 15 residues long. V lost 4 bases and J lost 4, with 13 bases in between. In germline, CDR1 is MNHNS, CDR2 SASEGT. The CDR3 coding sequence is TGTGCCAGCAGTGTGGCCTCGACAGATAATGAAAAACTGTTTTTT. Protein product: CASSVASTDNEKLFF.

The chain links TRBV4-1 to TRBJ2-7; TRBD2 matches 8 bases. This CDR3 is built from 16 residues. V shed 1 base and J 3 bases; nucleotides not matched to a gene: 8. Germline V lookup: CDR1 MGHRA, CDR2 YSYEKL. The CDR3 nucleotides read TGCGCCAGCAGCCAAGCCGCGGCTAGCGGGTACTACGAGCAGTACTTC. Translation gives CASSQAAASGYYEQYF.

This clone showed up just a few times. V gene TRBV6-1 combines with J gene TRBJ1-4; 9 positions match TRBD1. CDR3 length: 15 amino acids. Germline values: CDR1 MNHNS, CDR2 SASEGT. V lost 6 bases, J lost 10 bases, and 12 bases stayed unmatched. For the CDR3, the DNA is TGTGCCAGCAGGACCGGGACAGGGCCTGTTGTAAAACTGTTTTTT. Amino acid sequence: CASRTGTGPVVKLFF.

This chain connects TRBV6-4 to TRBJ2-3, with no clear D. The V end lost 3 bases, the J end lost 0 bases, and 4 bases lay between the germline ends. This CDR3 is built from 13 residues. Germline-derived CDR1 and CDR2 are MRHNA and SNTAGT. The CDR3 spells CASSDQSTDTQYF. The CDR3 coding sequence is TGTGCCAGCAGTGATCAAAGCACAGATACGCAGTATTTT.

This clone was detected a few times. This chain links TRBV4-1 with TRBJ1-1; D is possibly TRBD1 (6 bases). Germline V CDR1 and CDR2: MGHRA, YSYEKL. Trimming took off 0 bases at V and 0 bases at J, with 11 bases between the two ends. CDR3 length: 16 residues. The CDR3 protein is CASSQDRGAMNTEAFF. In DNA, the CDR3 is TGCGCCAGCAGCCAAGATCGGGGGGCCATGAACACTGAAGCTTTCTTT.

V and J are TRBV10-3 and TRBJ1-2; 10 positions match TRBD1. V shed 3 bases, J shed 8 bases, and the junction held 6 bases outside the gene matches. This CDR3 is built from 14 residues. Germline V lookup: CDR1 ENHRY, CDR2 SYGVKD. In DNA, the CDR3 is TGTGCCATCAGTGACGACCGGGACAGGGGAGGCTACACCTTC. Amino acid sequence: CAISDDRDRGGYTF.